This T cell receptor beta chain was captured in a study of blood T cell repertoires in COVID-19 (dated by TCRdb to 2020 to 2022). Some background on the complete study: Collaborator samples came from the United States, Italy and Spain and covered acute and convalescent phases of COVID-19. The prospective study material was composed of cDNA or gDNA derived from T cells, B-cell-depleted T cells, or PBMCs. Deeply sampled blood TCRbeta repertoires from subjects exposed to, actively infected with, or recovered from COVID-19 were included in the dataset. Nearly every sample came with metadata listing a de-identified subject ID, COVID-19 status, age in years and sex. Where available, HLA class I and class II types were obtained from metadata supplied by the sample provider rather than from assay-based typing. The repertoires were released in a freely available public database meant as a resource for research on the immune response to SARS-CoV-2. Samples came from the ongoing ImmuneRACE study (first 160 participants) plus 1,254 subjects from 6 global collaborators. The investigation overall reported the following: The quantity of clinical and demographic metadata differed by source and by participant and was supplied without curation.

A note on this clone: The clone's antigen remains unknown. No clone much larger than this one lies a single base away; base qualities are absent.

Each collaborating institution followed its own protocols to collect whole blood in K2EDTA tubes. For TCRbeta analysis, collaborators shipped samples in one of three forms: frozen whole blood, isolated PBMCs, or DNA extracted from either of those sample types. TCRbeta CDR3 regions were amplified from genomic DNA using the immunoSEQ Assay, a bias-controlled multiplex PCR. Turning to the authors' computational methods: Nucleated cell counts per sample were estimated from amplification of reference gene primers within the assay. To quantify the absolute abundance of each unique TCRbeta CDR3 rearrangement, sequence reads were collapsed and filtered. For each sample, productive Simpson clonality was calculated as the square root of Simpson's diversity index across productive rearrangements. TCRdb took this table from immuneACCESS and kept in-frame rearrangements with V and J called. Such tables lack part of the clones; where checked against another copy, unresolved V genes explain under half of the gap, and the rest is unexplained. V, J and clone size were drawn from that table, and D and trimming were deduced from the DNA. This sample has about 140,000 clones in its table, and approximately 80% of those were observed once. The ten top clones hold roughly 1.6% of the sample.

The sequencing input was peripheral blood. The receptor's source is a human donor in a cohort sampled during active COVID-19.

In nucleotides, the sequence is TGTGCCAGCAGCCTTCAGGACAGGGGGGGTAGCTCTGGAAACACCATATATTTT. Translated, this is CASSLQDRGGSSGNTIYF. Recombination linked TRBV4-2 to TRBJ1-3; a stretch of 10 junction bases matches TRBD1. The CDR3 holds 18 amino acids from the cysteine to the phenylalanine. The kept DNA is CDR3 alone, 54 bases in frame from the first base. Trimming leaves V shorter by 4 bases and J shorter by 0 bases, with the junction holding 9 bases beyond the gene matches. CDR1 and CDR2 were assigned from the germline V gene as LGHNA and YNFKEQ.